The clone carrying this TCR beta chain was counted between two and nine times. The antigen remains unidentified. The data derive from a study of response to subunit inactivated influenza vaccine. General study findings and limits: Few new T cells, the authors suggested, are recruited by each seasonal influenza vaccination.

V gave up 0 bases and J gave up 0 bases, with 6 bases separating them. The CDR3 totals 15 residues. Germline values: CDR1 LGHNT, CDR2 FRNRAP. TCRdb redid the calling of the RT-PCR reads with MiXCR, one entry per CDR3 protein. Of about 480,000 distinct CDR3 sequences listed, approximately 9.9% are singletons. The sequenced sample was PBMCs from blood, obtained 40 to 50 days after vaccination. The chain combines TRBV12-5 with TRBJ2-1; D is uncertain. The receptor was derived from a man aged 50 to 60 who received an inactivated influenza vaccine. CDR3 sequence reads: CASGLVLGSYNEQFF. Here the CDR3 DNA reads TGTGCTAGTGGTTTGGTACTCGGCTCCTACAATGAGCAGTTCTTC.